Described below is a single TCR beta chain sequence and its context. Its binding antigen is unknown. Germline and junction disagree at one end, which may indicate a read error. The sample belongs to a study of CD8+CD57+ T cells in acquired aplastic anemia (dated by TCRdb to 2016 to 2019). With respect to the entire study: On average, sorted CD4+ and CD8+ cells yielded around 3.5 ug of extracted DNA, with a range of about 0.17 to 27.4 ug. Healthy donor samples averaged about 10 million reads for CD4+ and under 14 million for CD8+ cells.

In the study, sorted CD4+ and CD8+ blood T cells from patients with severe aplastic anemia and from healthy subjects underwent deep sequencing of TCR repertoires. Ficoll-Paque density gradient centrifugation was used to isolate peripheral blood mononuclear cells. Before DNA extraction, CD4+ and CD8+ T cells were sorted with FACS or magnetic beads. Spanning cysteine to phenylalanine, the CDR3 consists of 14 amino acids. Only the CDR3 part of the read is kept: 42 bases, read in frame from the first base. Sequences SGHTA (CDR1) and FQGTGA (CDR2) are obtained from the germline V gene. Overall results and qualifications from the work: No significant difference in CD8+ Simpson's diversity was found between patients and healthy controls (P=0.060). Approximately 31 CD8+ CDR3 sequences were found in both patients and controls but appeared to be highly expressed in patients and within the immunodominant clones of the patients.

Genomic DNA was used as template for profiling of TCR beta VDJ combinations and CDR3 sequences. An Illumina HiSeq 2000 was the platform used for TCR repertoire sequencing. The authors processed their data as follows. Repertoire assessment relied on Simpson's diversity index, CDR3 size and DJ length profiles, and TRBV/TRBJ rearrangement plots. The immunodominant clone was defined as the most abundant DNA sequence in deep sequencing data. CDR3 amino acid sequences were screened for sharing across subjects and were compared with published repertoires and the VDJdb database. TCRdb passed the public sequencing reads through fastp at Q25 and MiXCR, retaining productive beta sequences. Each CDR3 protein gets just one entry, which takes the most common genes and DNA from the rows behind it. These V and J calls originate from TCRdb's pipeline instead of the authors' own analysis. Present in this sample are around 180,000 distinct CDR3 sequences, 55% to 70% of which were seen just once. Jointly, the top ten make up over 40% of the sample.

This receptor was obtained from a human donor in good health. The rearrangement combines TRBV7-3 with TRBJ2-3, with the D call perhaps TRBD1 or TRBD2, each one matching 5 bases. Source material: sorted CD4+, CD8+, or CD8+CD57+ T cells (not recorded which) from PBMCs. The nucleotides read TGCGCCAGCAGCCAAGATGGGGGTGCGGATACGCAGTATTTT. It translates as CASSQDGGADTQYF.